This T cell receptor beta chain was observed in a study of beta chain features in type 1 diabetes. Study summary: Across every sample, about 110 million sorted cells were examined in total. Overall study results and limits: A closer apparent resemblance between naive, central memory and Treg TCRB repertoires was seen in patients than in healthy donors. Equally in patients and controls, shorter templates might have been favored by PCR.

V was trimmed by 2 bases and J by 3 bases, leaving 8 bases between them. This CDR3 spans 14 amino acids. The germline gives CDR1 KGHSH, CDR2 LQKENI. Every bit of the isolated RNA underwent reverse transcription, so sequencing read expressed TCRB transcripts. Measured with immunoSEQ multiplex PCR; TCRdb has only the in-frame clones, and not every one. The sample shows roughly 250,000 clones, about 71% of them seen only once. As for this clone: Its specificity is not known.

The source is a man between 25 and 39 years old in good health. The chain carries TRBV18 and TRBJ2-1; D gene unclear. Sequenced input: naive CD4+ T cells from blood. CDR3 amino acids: CASSPYGNYNEQFF. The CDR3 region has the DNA TGTGCCAGCTCACCATATGGGAACTACAATGAGCAGTTCTTC.